A selection of T cell receptor beta chains follows, all from one sample in a study of Ad26.COV2.S vaccination and SARS-CoV-2 variants. Profiling relied on immunoSEQ multiplex PCR, and the TCRdb table lists in-frame clones only, not all of them. This table holds more than 350,000 clones, 80% to 95% found once. The material sequenced was peripheral blood, taken in a trial of Ad26.COV2.S vaccine versus placebo. These receptors were collected from a person aged 18-60 years who received the Ad26.COV2.S COVID-19 vaccine or a placebo. CDR3s leave out the opening cysteine and the closing phenylalanine or tryptophan.

V	J	length	CDR3
TRBV5-1	TRBJ2-6	14	ASTRAGGSPLNVLT
TRBV6-5	TRBJ2-5	11	ASSRDYQETQY
TRBV6-1	TRBJ2-7	12	ASSEADGRDEQY
TRBV6-2/TRBV6-3	TRBJ2-3	14	ASSYGGGDSTDTQY
TRBV5-1	TRBJ2-3	12	ATSPGEVADTQY
TRBV6-5	TRBJ1-1	12	ASRPGQRNTEAF
TRBV21-1	TRBJ1-1	11	ASTTSGYPEAF
TRBV19	TRBJ2-7	12	ASSNSGSYHEQY
TRBV6-6	TRBJ1-5	12	ASSYSGVDQPQH
TRBV9	TRBJ2-2	14	ASSVVDRGVVGELF
TRBV25-1	TRBJ1-2	10	ASSAQGIRYT